The next 15 T cell receptor beta chains were all read from a single sample in a study of cytomegalovirus exposure and HLA in healthy donors (dated by TCRdb to 2017 to 2019). Preparation of the library involved the immunoSEQ multiplex PCR assay. For the multiplex PCR, a mixture combining 60 forward primers for TCR Vbeta segments and 13 reverse primers for TCR Jbeta segments was used. TCRdb provides this immuneACCESS table in a form limited to in-frame rearrangements. Some clones are lacking; in checked studies, under half of them reflect an unresolved V gene, and why the rest are absent is not known. This sample is represented by approximately 170,000 clones; approximately 82% of them were singletons. About 1.6% of the sample goes to the ten largest clones. The material sequenced was PBMCs. The receptor set was obtained from a male donor in good health and CMV-seronegative.

The chain employs TRBV9 and TRBJ2-7; 9 bases agree with TRBD2. V was pared by 3 bases and J by 5 bases, with 3 bases of the junction left unmatched. Germline assignment: CDR1 SGDLS and CDR2 YYNGEE. The CDR3 extends over 13 amino acids. This CDR3 is CASSEGLAHEQYF. In DNA, the CDR3 is TGTGCCAGCAGCGAGGGACTAGCCCACGAGCAGTACTTC.

The chain combines TRBV6-5 with TRBJ2-1, with 11 bases identical to TRBD2. The CDR3 runs 14 residues. V was pared by 6 bases and J by 4 bases, with 2 bases of the junction left unmatched. Germline V CDR1 and CDR2: MNHEY, SVGAGI. DNA for the CDR3: TGTGCCAGCAGCACTAGCGGGAGTTACAATGAGCAGTTCTTC. This gives the protein CASSTSGSYNEQFF.

This chain joins TRBV9 and TRBJ1-5; the D gene is possibly TRBD1 (6 bases). This CDR3 comprises 15 residues. Germline V gives CDR1 SGDLS, CDR2 YYNGEE. V was cut by 3 bases and J by 7 bases, with 17 bases left in between. CDR3 sequence reads: CASSGLGGAEQPQHF. The CDR3 nucleotides read TGTGCCAGCAGCGGACTGGGGGGGGCGGAACAGCCCCAGCATTTT.

This clone was seen more than once but under ten times. The V call is TRBV5-4, the J call TRBJ1-1; no clear D. CDR1 and CDR2 from the germline V gene are SGHNT and YYREEE (reference sequence). Trimming took 4 bases from V and 4 from J, leaving 5 bases between them. This CDR3 is built from 11 residues. As DNA, the CDR3 is TGTGCCAGCAGCCTACGCACTGAAGCTTTCTTT. This codes for CASSLRTEAFF.

The chain has TRBV9 and TRBJ2-2, with 9 nucleotides matching TRBD2. The CDR3 extends over 16 amino acids. The germline CDR1 and CDR2 sequences are SGDLS and YYNGEE. V lost 0 bases to trimming and J lost 6 bases; unmatched junction nucleotides: 6. CDR3: CASSVGVAGDSGELFF. The DNA of the CDR3 is TGTGCCAGCAGCGTAGGAGTAGCGGGGGACTCCGGGGAGCTGTTTTTT.

The table lists this clone with a count of one. This sequence joins TRBV6-1 and TRBJ2-7, with 9 bases fitting TRBD2. The length of the CDR3 is 14 residues. V gave up 6 bases and J gave up 1 base; unmatched junction bases: 4. The germline CDR1 and CDR2 sequences are MNHNS and SASEGT. The CDR3 DNA sequence: TGTGCCAGCAGGGCGACTAGCGGATCCTACGAGCAGTACTTC. It encodes CASRATSGSYEQYF.

The V call is TRBV5-8, the J call TRBJ2-7; 10 bases line up with TRBD1. Germline lookup yields CDR1 SGHTS and CDR2 YDEGEE. This CDR3 has 16 residues. V was pared by 4 bases and J by 3 bases, with 10 bases of the junction left unmatched. CDR3 sequence reads: CASSPVFRDRGYEQYF. For the CDR3, the DNA is TGTGCCAGCAGCCCCGTCTTCCGGGACAGGGGCTACGAGCAGTACTTC.

This sequence joins TRBV5-4 and TRBJ1-1; possible D gene TRBD1, 6 bases. Germline V lookup: CDR1 SGHNT, CDR2 YYREEE (reference sequence). This CDR3 spans 14 amino acids. V was trimmed by 7 bases and J by 1 base, leaving 14 bases between them. The CDR3 reads CASQHGQPNTEAFF. CDR3 in DNA: TGTGCCAGCCAACACGGACAGCCGAACACTGAAGCTTTCTTT.

The V gene is TRBV30, the J gene TRBJ2-5, with unresolved D. The CDR3 is 11 residues long. The V and J ends lost 0 bases and 7 bases respectively, with 6 bases between them. Germline lookup yields CDR1 GTSNPN and CDR2 SVGIG (reference sequence). The CDR3 sequence: CAWSVSGTQYF. In DNA form, the CDR3 reads TGTGCCTGGAGTGTATCGGGGACCCAGTACTTC. The full variable domain, rest sourced from reference TRBV30 and TRBJ2-5, is SQTIHQWPATLVQPVGSPLSLECTVEGTSNPNLYWYRQAAGRGLQLLFYSVGIGQISSEVPQNLSASRPQDRQFILSSKKLLLSDSGFYLCAWSVSGTQYFGPGTRLLVL.

The J gene is TRBJ1-5, the V gene TRBV6-1; D call uncertain. V was trimmed by 6 bases and J by 4 bases, leaving 13 bases between them. Germline assignment: CDR1 MNHNS and CDR2 SASEGT. This CDR3 is 14 amino acids long. In DNA, the CDR3 is TGTGCCAGCAGCCGCCCGGGTTTTAATCAGCCCCAGCATTTT. Its translation: CASSRPGFNQPQHF.

The genes are TRBV12-5 and TRBJ2-1, with D possibly matching TRBD2 (6 bases). Germline V lookup: CDR1 LGHNT, CDR2 FRNRAP. The CDR3 runs to 15 residues. V lost 8 bases and J 5 bases, leaving 19 bases between the germline ends. The CDR3 protein is CASCGGNVFNNEQFF. The DNA for the CDR3 is TGTGCTAGTTGTGGGGGGAACGTTTTCAACAATGAGCAGTTCTTC. Variable domain in full (rest from reference TRBV12-5 and TRBJ2-1): DARVTQTPRHKVTEMGQEVTMRCQPILGHNTVFWYRQTMMQGLELLAYFRNRAPLDDSGMPKDRFSAEMPDATLATLKIQPSEPRDSAVYFCASCGGNVFNNEQFFGPGTRLTVL.

This clone was detected a few times. This rearrangement joins TRBV7-6 to TRBJ1-1, with D possibly TRBD1 on 5 matching bases. Germline CDR1 SGHVS, CDR2 FNYEAQ. The ends were cut back, 5 bases at V and 0 bases at J, with 13 bases in the middle. The CDR3 extends over 15 amino acids. The CDR3 loop is CASSPRGEMNTEAFF. CDR3 nucleotides: TGTGCCAGCAGCCCGCGGGGGGAAATGAACACTGAAGCTTTCTTT. Supplemented by reference TRBV7-6 and TRBJ1-1, the full variable domain reads GAGVSQSPRYKVTKRGQDVALRCDPISGHVSLYWYRQALGQGPEFLTYFNYEAQQDKSGLPNDRFSAERPEGSISTLTIQRTEQRDSAMYRCASSPRGEMNTEAFFGQGTRLTVV.

The chain joins TRBV11-2 to TRBJ2-7, with D perhaps TRBD1 (5 bases). The germline V and J ends were trimmed by 3 bases and 0 bases, with 15 bases remaining between them. Germline assignment: CDR1 SGHAT and CDR2 FQNNGV. There are 16 residues in the CDR3. Here the CDR3 DNA reads TGTGCCAGCAGCTTTAGTTTCCGGCAGGGCTCCTACGAGCAGTACTTC. Translated: CASSFSFRQGSYEQYF.

This CDR3 reads CAWSPLSEQYF. The CDR3 nucleotides read TGTGCCTGGAGTCCCCTTTCGGAGCAGTACTTC. This chain joins TRBV30 and TRBJ2-7; D gene ambiguous. V lost 2 bases and J 7 bases, leaving 9 bases between the germline ends. The length of the CDR3 is 11 residues. The germline V gene encodes CDR1 GTSNPN and CDR2 SVGIG (reference sequence).

This chain connects TRBV4-3 to TRBJ2-1, with D perhaps TRBD2 (6 bases). Germline lookup yields CDR1 LGHNA and CDR2 YSLEER. The ends were cut back, 0 bases at V and 9 bases at J, with 12 bases in the middle. CDR3 size: 14 residues. CDR3 sequence reads: CASSQDRRGFEQFF. The CDR3 DNA reads TGCGCCAGCAGCCAAGATCGGCGGGGTTTTGAGCAGTTCTTC.